The present T cell receptor (beta chain) was sequenced within a study of blood T cell repertoires in COVID-19. For the study at large: PBMCs, B-cell-depleted T cells, or T cells provided the cDNA or gDNA that made up the material.

Original processing methods: Estimates of nucleated cell counts were drawn from the amplification of reference gene primers. Here immunoSEQ multiplex PCR was the method, and the copy in TCRdb shows in-frame clones only, minus some. That table is the source of V, J and clone size, and D and trimming were worked out from the DNA. The top ten hold 3% of the sample, which has over 250,000 clones, 88% seen once. Participants, about 18 to 100 years old, spanned around 25 US areas. The CDR3 totals 15 residues. Per the germline V gene, CDR1 is WNHNN and CDR2 is SYGVQD (reference sequence). Trimming removed 11 bases at V and 2 bases at J, with 19 bases between.

The source of this sequence is a woman between 45 and 65 years old who had recovered from COVID-19. The V call is TRBV10-1, the J call TRBJ2-1; D is possibly TRBD2 (5 bases). The specimen was PBMCs or T cells enriched from blood (not recorded which). Here the CDR3 DNA reads TGCGCCTCCTCTCCCACAGCGGAGACCTACAATGAGCAGTTCTTC. It translates to CASSPTAETYNEQFF.